Below, 10 T cell receptor beta chains from the same sample are listed, as sequenced in a study of CD8 T cells in ankylosing spondylitis. TCRdb re-called the 5' RACE reads through MiXCR, storing one row per CDR3 protein. Here the sample spans 150,000 to 200,000 distinct CDR3 sequences, 30% to 40% being singletons. Material for sequencing was synovial fluid, either unsorted or a sorted T cell fraction (not recorded which). The receptors were sampled from a male donor with ankylosing spondylitis.

In DNA, the CDR3 is TGTGCCAGCAGCGTAGGCCCAGATACGCAGTATTTT. It specifies CASSVGPDTQYF. V is TRBV9 and J is TRBJ2-3; no clear D. The CDR3 is made up of 12 amino acids. Looked up from germline, CDR1 is SGDLS and CDR2 is YYNGEE. Trimming stripped 0 bases from V and 4 bases from J, with 3 bases between.

This clonotype was detected ten times or more. CDR3 region: CASSDYHRQFF. CDR3 coding DNA: TGTGCCAGCAGTGACTACCACCGACAGTTCTTC. The V gene is TRBV2, the J gene TRBJ2-1; no clear D. Germline V CDR1 and CDR2: SNHLY, FYNNEI. CDR3 length: 11 amino acids. V was shortened by 3 bases and J by 13 bases, with 10 bases between the two germline ends.

This clonotype occurred a few times. V usage is TRBV7-3 and J usage is TRBJ1-1, with a weak D call TRBD1 (5 bases). Germline-derived CDR1 and CDR2 are SGHTA and FQGTGA. The CDR3 contains 16 residues. V dropped 2 bases and J dropped 2 bases, with 15 bases sitting between them. The CDR3 nucleotides are TGTGCCAGCAGCTTAGGCCCGCAGGGAGTCAACACTGAAGCTTTCTTT. It is translated as CASSLGPQGVNTEAFF.

This chain joins TRBV20-1 and TRBJ2-1; no clear D. Germline-derived CDR1 and CDR2 are DFQATT and SNEGSKA (reference sequence). The length of the CDR3 is 16 residues. Trimming removed 0 bases from V and 1 base from J, with 13 bases in between. CDR3 protein: CSARDPSQESYNEQFF. CDR3 nucleotide sequence: TGCAGTGCTAGAGATCCTAGTCAGGAATCCTACAATGAGCAGTTCTTC.

This clonotype showed up many times. This chain joins TRBV12-3 or TRBV12-4 and TRBJ2-3, with D maybe TRBD1 (5 bases). The ends were cut back, 5 bases at V and 8 bases at J, with 11 bases in the middle. The CDR3 extends over 12 amino acids. The CDR3 reads CASSAPRGTQYF. The CDR3, as DNA: TGTGCCAGCAGTGCCCCTAGGGGTACGCAGTATTTT.

This sequence joins TRBV7-2 and TRBJ2-1; 7 bases map to TRBD2. The CDR3 is made up of 13 amino acids. Germline CDR1 reads SGHTA; CDR2 reads FQGNSA. The trim removed 3 bases at V and 8 bases at J, leaving 4 bases unmatched. The CDR3 region has the DNA TGTGCCAGCAGCTTGGGGCTAGCGGATGAGCAGTTCTTC. Translation: CASSLGLADEQFF.

This clonotype came up many times. V and J are TRBV11-2 and TRBJ1-1, with D hard to call. The length of the CDR3 is 16 residues. Germline loops: CDR1 SGHAT, CDR2 FQNNGV. V shed 3 bases and J shed 6 bases, with 20 bases lying between them. The DNA of the CDR3 is TGTGCCAGCAGCTTGAGTTCCACGTTCCGGCCTGCTGAAGCTTTCTTT. It yields the protein CASSLSSTFRPAEAFF.

The chain recombines TRBV20-1 with TRBJ2-3; 13 bases agree with TRBD2. The trim removed 6 bases at V and 6 bases at J, leaving 12 bases unmatched. Per germline, CDR1 DFQATT and CDR2 SNEGSKA (reference sequence). This CDR3 spans 16 amino acids. CDR3 in DNA: TGCAGTGCAACTACAGGACTAGCGGGAGTATCCGATACGCAGTATTTT. Translated: CSATTGLAGVSDTQYF.

The table lists this clonotype with a few counts. This sequence joins TRBV6-5 and TRBJ1-6; 8 positions agree with TRBD1. The V gene's germline CDR1 is MNHEY and CDR2 SVGAGI. Losses at the gene ends were 4 bases for V and 5 bases for J; bases not matched to a gene: 1. The CDR3 consists of 14 residues. The CDR3: CASSWTGNNSPLHF. As DNA, the CDR3 is TGTGCCAGCAGTTGGACAGGGAATAATTCACCCCTCCACTTT.

The V gene is TRBV7-9, the J gene TRBJ1-6; tentative D call: TRBD1 (6 bases). The CDR3 covers 12 residues. V lost 7 bases to trimming and J lost 5 bases, with 6 bases between them. The V gene's germline CDR1 is SEHNR and CDR2 FQNEAQ (reference sequence). The CDR3 loop reads CASTGDNSPLHF. In DNA form, the CDR3 reads TGTGCCAGCACAGGGGATAATTCACCCCTCCACTTT.